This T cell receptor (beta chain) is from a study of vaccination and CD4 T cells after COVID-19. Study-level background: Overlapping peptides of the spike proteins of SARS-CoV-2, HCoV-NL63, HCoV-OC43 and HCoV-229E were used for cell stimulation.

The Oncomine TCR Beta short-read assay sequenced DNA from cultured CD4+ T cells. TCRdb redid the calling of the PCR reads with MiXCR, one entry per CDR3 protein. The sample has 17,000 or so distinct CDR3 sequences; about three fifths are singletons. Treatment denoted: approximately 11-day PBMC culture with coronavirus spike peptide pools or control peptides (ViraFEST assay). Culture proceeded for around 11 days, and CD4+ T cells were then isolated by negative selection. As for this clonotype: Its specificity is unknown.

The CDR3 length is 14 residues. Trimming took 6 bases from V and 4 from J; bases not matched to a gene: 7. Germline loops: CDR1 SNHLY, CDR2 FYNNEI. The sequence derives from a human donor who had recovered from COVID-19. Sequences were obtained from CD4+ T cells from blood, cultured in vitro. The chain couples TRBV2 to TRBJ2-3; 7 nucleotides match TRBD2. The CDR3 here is CASSNGLVPDTQYF. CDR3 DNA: TGTGCCAGCAGCAATGGACTAGTTCCAGATACGCAGTATTTT. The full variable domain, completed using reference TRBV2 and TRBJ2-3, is EPEVTQTPSHQVTQMGQEVILRCVPISNHLYFYWYRQILGQKVEFLVSFYNNEISEKSEIFDDQFSVERPDGSNFTLKIRSTKLEDSAMYFCASSNGLVPDTQYFGPGTRLTVL.